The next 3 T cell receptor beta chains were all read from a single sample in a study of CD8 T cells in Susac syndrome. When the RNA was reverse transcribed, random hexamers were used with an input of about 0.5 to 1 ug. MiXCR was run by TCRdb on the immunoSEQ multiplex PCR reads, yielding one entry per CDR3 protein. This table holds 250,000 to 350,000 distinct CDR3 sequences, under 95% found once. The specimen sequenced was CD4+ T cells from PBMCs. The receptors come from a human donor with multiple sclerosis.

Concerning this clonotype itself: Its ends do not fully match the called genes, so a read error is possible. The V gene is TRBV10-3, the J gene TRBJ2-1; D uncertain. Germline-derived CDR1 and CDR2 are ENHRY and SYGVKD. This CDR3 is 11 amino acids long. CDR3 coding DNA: TGTGCCGTCAGTGGCTACAATGAGCAGTTCTTC. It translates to CAVSGYNEQFF.

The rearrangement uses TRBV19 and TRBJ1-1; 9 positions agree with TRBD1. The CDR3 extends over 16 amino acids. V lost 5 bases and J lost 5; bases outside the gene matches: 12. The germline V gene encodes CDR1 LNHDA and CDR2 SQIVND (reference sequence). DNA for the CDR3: TGTGCCAGTAGTGTTACAGGGGGCGCCGGGGTAACTGAAGCTTTCTTT. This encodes CASSVTGGAGVTEAFF.

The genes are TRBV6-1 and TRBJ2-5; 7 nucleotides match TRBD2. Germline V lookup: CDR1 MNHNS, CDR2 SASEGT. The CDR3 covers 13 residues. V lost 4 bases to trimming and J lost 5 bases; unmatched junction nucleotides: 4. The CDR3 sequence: CASSATGRETQYF. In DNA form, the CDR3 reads TGTGCCAGCAGTGCTACCGGGAGGGAGACCCAGTACTTC.